This record concerns one T cell receptor beta chain sequence. Authors' analysis steps: Estimation of nucleated cell counts relied on the amplification of reference gene primers. Clones were read by immunoSEQ multiplex PCR, and TCRdb kept only the in-frame ones, dropping some. Clonal size and the V and J genes are those of that table, whereas D and trimming came from the DNA. The data contain over 600,000 clones, approximately 90% of them singletons. This entry is derived from a study of blood T cell repertoires in COVID-19. Study-level information: There were acute and convalescent COVID-19 samples, and they came from the United States, Italy and Spain.

V was pared by 4 bases and J by 4 bases, with 17 bases between. Germline CDR1 and CDR2: LNHNV and YYDKDF (reference sequence). There are 16 residues in the CDR3. The genes are TRBV15 and TRBJ1-5, with D possibly TRBD1 on 5 matching bases. The sequenced sample consisted of peripheral blood. The source of this sequence is a woman under 30 with acute or convalescent COVID-19. CDR3 DNA sequence: TGTGCCACCAGCAAAGATCTCACAGGCCCGAATCAGCCCCAGCATTTT. Translated, it gives CATSKDLTGPNQPQHF. The whole variable domain, filled in from reference TRBV15 and TRBJ1-5, reads DAMVIQNPRYQVTQFGKPVTLSCSQTLNHNVMYWYQQKSSQAPKLLFHYYDKDFNNEADTPDNFQSRRPNTSFCFLDIRSPGLGDTAMYLCATSKDLTGPNQPQHFGDGTRLSIL.